The 4 T cell receptor beta chains presented below share a single source sample, sequenced in a study of CXCR3-negative and CXCR3-positive naive CD8 T cells. Study-level points and caveats: Higher TRB CDR3 hydrophobicity marked CXCR3-positive naive cells relative to CXCR3-negative naive cells.

The study made its TRB cDNA libraries by 5' RACE, adding UMI labels. TCRdb reprocessed the 5' RACE reads and reports one entry per CDR3 protein, with no DNA. This table lists roughly 63,000 distinct CDR3 sequences. Antigens of these TCRs are unknown. Specimen: naive CXCR3+ CD8+ T cells from blood. Subset given: CD45RO-CCR7+CD27+CD95- naive CD8+ T cells expressing CXCR3 (TNR3+). All receptors come from a human donor in good health. Some clones in this sample may be carry-over from other donors' samples.

CDR3 in amino acids: CASSLGRRGYEQYF. The chain couples TRBV7-2 to TRBJ2-7; the D gene TCRdb calls, TRBD2, cannot be checked with no DNA. The germline V gene has CDR1 SGHTA and CDR2 FQGNSA. The CDR3 covers 14 residues.

The chain employs TRBV28 and TRBJ2-7. This CDR3 spans 11 amino acids. CDR1 and CDR2 from the germline V gene are MDHEN and SYDVKM. The CDR3 reads CASSSFYEQYF. Using reference TRBV28 and TRBJ2-7 for the parts outside the CDR3, the full variable domain is DVKVTQSSRYLVKRTGEKVFLECVQDMDHENMFWYRQDPGLGLRLIYFSYDVKMKEKGDIPEGYSVSREKKERFSLILESASTNQTSMYLCASSSFYEQYFGPGTRLTVT.

The V call is TRBV7-9, the J call TRBJ2-5; TCRdb's D gene call, TRBD1, goes unchecked for lack of DNA. The CDR3 loop spans 16 amino acids. Looked up from germline, CDR1 is SEHNR and CDR2 is FQNEAQ (reference sequence). CDR3 sequence: CASSPRQGGDEETQYF.

The CDR3 region is CASSPHGAGNTEAFF. This rearrangement joins TRBV4-1 to TRBJ1-1; TCRdb's D call of TRBD1 is untestable without DNA. CDR3 size: 15 residues. CDR1 is MGHRA, CDR2 YSYEKL, per germline.